Sequencing of this T cell receptor (beta chain) was carried out in a study of CD8+CD57+ T cells in acquired aplastic anemia. Whole-study results and caveats: Patients and controls shared nearly 30 CD8+ CDR3 sequences, which appeared highly expressed in patients and within their immunodominant clones.

Germline V gene lookup returns CDR1 SGHTA and CDR2 FQGTGA. This CDR3 contains 14 residues. The template for TCR beta VDJ and CDR3 sequence profiling was genomic DNA. TCRdb recomputed calls from the reads with MiXCR, one row per CDR3 protein. The profile shows about 110,000 distinct CDR3 sequences, about half of them singletons. In the case of this clonotype: Its antigen is as yet unknown.

The sequencing input was sorted CD4+, CD8+, or CD8+CD57+ T cells (not recorded which) from PBMCs. The clonotype originates from a human donor in good health, serving as a control. The J gene is TRBJ2-3, the V gene TRBV7-3; TRBD1 might be the D (5 bases). The J call could be wrong; TRBJ2-7 is a better fit for the DNA end. DNA of the CDR3: TGTGCCAGCAGCTTACCCTCCTACAGGTACGAGCAGTACTTC. It specifies CASSLPSYRYEQYF.